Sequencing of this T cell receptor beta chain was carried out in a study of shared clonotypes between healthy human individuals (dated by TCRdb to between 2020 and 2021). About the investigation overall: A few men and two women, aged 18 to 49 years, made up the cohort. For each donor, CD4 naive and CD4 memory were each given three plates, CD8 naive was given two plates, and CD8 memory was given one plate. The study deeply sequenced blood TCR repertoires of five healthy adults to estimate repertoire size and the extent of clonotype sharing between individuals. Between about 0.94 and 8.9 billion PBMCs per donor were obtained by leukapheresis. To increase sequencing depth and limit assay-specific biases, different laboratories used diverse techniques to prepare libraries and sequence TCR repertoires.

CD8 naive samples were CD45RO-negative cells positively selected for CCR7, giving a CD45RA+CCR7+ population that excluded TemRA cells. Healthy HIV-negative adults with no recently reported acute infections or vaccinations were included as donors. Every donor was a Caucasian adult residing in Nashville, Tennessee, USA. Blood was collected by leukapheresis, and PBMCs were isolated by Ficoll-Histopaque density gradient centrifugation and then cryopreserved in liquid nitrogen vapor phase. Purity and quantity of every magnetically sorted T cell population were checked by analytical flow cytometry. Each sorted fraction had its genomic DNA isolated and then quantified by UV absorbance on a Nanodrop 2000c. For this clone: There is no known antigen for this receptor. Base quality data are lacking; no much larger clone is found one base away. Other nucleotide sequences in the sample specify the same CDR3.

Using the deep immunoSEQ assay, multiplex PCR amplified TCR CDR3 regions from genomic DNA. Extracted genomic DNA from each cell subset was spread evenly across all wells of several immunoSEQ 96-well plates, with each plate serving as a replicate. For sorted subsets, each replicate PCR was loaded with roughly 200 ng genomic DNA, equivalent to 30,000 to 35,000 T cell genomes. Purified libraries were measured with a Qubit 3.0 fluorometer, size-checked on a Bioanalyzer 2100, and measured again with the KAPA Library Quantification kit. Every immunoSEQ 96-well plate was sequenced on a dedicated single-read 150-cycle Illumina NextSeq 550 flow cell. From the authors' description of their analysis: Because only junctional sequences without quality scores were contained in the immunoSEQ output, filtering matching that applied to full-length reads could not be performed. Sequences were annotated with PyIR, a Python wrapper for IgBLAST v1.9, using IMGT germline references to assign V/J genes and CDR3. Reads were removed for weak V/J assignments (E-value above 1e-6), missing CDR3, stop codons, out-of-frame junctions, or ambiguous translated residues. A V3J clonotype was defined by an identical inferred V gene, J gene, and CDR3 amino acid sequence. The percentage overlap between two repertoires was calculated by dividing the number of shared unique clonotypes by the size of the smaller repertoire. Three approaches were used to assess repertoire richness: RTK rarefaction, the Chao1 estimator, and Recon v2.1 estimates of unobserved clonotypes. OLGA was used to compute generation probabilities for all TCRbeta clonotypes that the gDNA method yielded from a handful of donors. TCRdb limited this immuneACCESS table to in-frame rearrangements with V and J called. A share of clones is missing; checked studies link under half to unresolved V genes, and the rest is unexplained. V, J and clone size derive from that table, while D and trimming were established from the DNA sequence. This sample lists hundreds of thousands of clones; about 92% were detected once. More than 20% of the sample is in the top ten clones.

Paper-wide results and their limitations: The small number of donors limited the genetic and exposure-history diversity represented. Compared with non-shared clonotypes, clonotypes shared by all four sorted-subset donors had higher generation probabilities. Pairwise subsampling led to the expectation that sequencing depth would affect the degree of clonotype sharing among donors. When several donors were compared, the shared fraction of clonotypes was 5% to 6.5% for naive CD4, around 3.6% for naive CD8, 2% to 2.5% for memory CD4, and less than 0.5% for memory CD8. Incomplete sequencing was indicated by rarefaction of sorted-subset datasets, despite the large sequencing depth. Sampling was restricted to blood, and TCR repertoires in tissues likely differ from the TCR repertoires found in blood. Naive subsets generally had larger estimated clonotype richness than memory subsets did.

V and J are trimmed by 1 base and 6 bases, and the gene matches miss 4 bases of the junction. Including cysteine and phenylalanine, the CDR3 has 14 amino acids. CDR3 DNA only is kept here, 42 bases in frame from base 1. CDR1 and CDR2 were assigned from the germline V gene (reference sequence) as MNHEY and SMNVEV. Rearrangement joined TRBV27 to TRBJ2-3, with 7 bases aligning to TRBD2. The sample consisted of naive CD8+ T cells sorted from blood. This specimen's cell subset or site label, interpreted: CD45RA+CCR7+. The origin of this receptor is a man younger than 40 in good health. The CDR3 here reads CASSLLGGEDTQYF. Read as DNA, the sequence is TGTGCCAGCAGTTTATTGGGGGGGGAGGATACGCAGTATTTT.